The 24 T cell receptor beta chains in this list originate from one sample, sequenced in a study of identical twins. Each CDR3 protein gets one entry after TCRdb re-called the 5' RACE reads with MiXCR. The repertoire holds around 250,000 distinct CDR3 sequences, roughly 13% seen once, with 4% to 5% in the top ten. These same records also appear under a second study, on yellow fever vaccine responses in identical twins.

Specimen: memory (CD45RO+) T cells sorted from blood. These receptors came from a woman aged 18-30 years in good health.

This clonotype was found a few times. This chain connects TRBV28 to TRBJ2-5; D not certain. V was clipped by 8 bases and J by 7 bases, with 20 bases between them. This CDR3 region has 14 residues. CDR1 MDHEN and CDR2 SYDVKM come from the germline V gene. The CDR3 DNA sequence: TGTGCCAGCCGGCATACCGGAGAAGTAAGGACCCAGTACTTC. Protein product: CASRHTGEVRTQYF.

The V and J genes are TRBV24-1 and TRBJ2-3, with no clear D. The CDR3 runs 16 residues. CDR1 and CDR2 (germline): KGHDR, SFDVKD. V lost 0 bases and J lost 4, with 13 bases in between. The CDR3 is CATSDLGETMADTQYF. In DNA, the CDR3 is TGTGCCACCAGTGATTTGGGGGAAACGATGGCAGATACGCAGTATTTT.

The chain recombines TRBV5-1 with TRBJ1-6, with TRBD1 as a possible D gene (6 bases). Trimming removed 5 bases from V and 8 bases from J, with 23 bases in between. The germline gives CDR1 SGHRS, CDR2 YFSETQ. CDR3 length: 17 amino acids. For the CDR3, the DNA is TGCGCCAGCAGTCTGGAGAGGGGGATATCCGGGGATTCACCCCTCCACTTT. This gives the protein CASSLERGISGDSPLHF. Variable domain in full (rest from reference TRBV5-1 and TRBJ1-6): KAGVTQTPRYLIKTRGQQVTLSCSPISGHRSVSWYQQTPGQGLQFLFEYFSETQRNKGNFPGRFSGRQFSNSRSEMNVSTLELGDSALYLCASSLERGISGDSPLHFGNGTRLTVT.

This clonotype has only a few counts. The chain carries TRBV7-2 and TRBJ1-5; no reliable D call. The CDR3 loop spans 14 amino acids. The germline V and J ends were trimmed by 6 bases and 4 bases, with 13 bases remaining between them. The V gene's germline CDR1 is SGHTA and CDR2 FQGNSA. The CDR3 protein is CASSTGDPNQPQHF. The CDR3 nucleotides are TGTGCCAGCAGTACCGGAGACCCTAATCAGCCCCAGCATTTT. Full variable domain (outside the CDR3, taken from reference TRBV7-2 and TRBJ1-5): GAGVSQSPSNKVTEKGKDVELRCDPISGHTALYWYRQSLGQGLEFLIYFQGNSAPDKSGLPSDRFSAERTGGSVSTLTIQRTQQEDSAVYLCASSTGDPNQPQHFGDGTRLSIL.

V and J are TRBV18 and TRBJ2-5; weak D call: TRBD1 (6 bases). From germline, CDR1 is KGHSH and CDR2 LQKENI. This CDR3 spans 14 amino acids. Trimming removed 3 bases at V and 2 bases at J, with 10 bases between. The CDR3 region has the DNA TGTGCCAGCTCACCCGGACAGTATCAAGAGACCCAGTACTTC. It translates to CASSPGQYQETQYF.

CDR3 DNA: TGCAGTGCCCCACTCCCACCCCGGGGTAGCGGAGACTACAATGAGCAGTTCTTC. This sequence encodes CSAPLPPRGSGDYNEQFF. The chain has TRBV20-1 and TRBJ2-1, with TRBD2 as a possible D gene (6 bases). The CDR3 is 18 amino acids. Trimming removed 6 bases at V and 3 bases at J, with 27 bases between. Per the germline V gene, CDR1 is DFQATT and CDR2 is SNEGSKA (reference sequence).

V and J are TRBV5-6 and TRBJ1-1; D remains unclear. The V end lost 2 bases, the J end lost 2 bases, and 10 bases lay between the germline ends. Looked up from germline, CDR1 is SGHDT and CDR2 is YYEEEE. The CDR3 has 14 amino acids. The CDR3 reads CASSLATPNTEAFF. DNA for the CDR3: TGTGCCAGCAGCTTAGCCACACCAAACACTGAAGCTTTCTTT.

The chain employs TRBV29-1 and TRBJ1-4; maybe TRBD1 (5 bases). This CDR3 has 12 amino acids. The ends were cut back, 0 bases at V and 8 bases at J, with 7 bases in the middle. Germline V gives CDR1 SQVTM, CDR2 ANQGSEA. The CDR3 nucleotides are TGCAGCGTTGAAGATCGGGGCGAAAAACTGTTTTTT. Translation gives CSVEDRGEKLFF.

This rearrangement joins TRBV5-1 to TRBJ1-4; D ambiguous. The CDR3 totals 13 residues. Germline V gene sequence: CDR1 SGHRS, CDR2 YFSETQ. Trimming pared 3 bases from V and 5 bases from J, leaving 8 bases between. The CDR3 DNA is TGCGCCAGCAGCTCTTCTAAAAATGAAAAACTGTTTTTT. Protein product: CASSSSKNEKLFF.

J is TRBJ2-1 and V is TRBV4-1; possibly TRBD2 for D (5 bases). Deletions cut 5 bases from V and 8 bases from J, with 16 bases between. The CDR3 runs to 14 residues. Germline V gene sequence: CDR1 MGHRA, CDR2 YSYEKL. The CDR3: CASSSLGLVHEQFF. The DNA for the CDR3 is TGCGCCAGCAGCTCACTAGGTCTGGTCCATGAGCAGTTCTTC.

This clonotype came up many times. This chain joins TRBV10-3 and TRBJ2-5; 9 bases line up with TRBD1. CDR1 is ENHRY and CDR2 is SYGVKD in the germline V gene. The CDR3 runs to 16 residues. The V and J ends lost 3 bases and 6 bases, in that order; junction bases with no gene match: 11. CDR3 bases: TGTGCCATCAGTGACTACAAGGACAGGGGAGTAAAGACCCAGTACTTC. Translated: CAISDYKDRGVKTQYF.

This clonotype was recorded many times. J is TRBJ2-2 and V is TRBV12-3 or TRBV12-4; perhaps D is TRBD1 or TRBD2 (5 bases each). The CDR3 is made up of 15 amino acids. Trimming took off 1 base at V and 6 bases at J, with 12 bases between the two ends. The CDR3 reads CASSLEGRPSGELFF. The CDR3 nucleotides are TGTGCCAGCAGTTTAGAGGGGAGACCGTCCGGGGAGCTGTTTTTT.

The V gene is TRBV12-3 or TRBV12-4, the J gene TRBJ2-3; 8 bases align to TRBD2. This CDR3 region has 14 residues. Germline trimming cut 7 bases from V and 2 bases from J; bases unmatched to any gene: 5. The CDR3 sequence: CASTRAGATDTQYF. CDR3 DNA sequence: TGTGCCAGCACCAGAGCGGGAGCCACAGATACGCAGTATTTT.

This sequence joins TRBV20-1 and TRBJ2-7, with 7 positions matching TRBD1. After removal of 3 bases from V and 2 bases from J, the junction contained 10 bases not matched to a gene. CDR1 is DFQATT, CDR2 SNEGSKA, per germline (reference sequence). The CDR3 is 15 amino acids. In DNA form, the CDR3 reads TGCAGTGCTAGTATGAACAGGGGCCCGGCCTACGAGCAGTACTTC. Translation: CSASMNRGPAYEQYF.

This clonotype was counted a few times. The chain recombines TRBV5-6 with TRBJ2-3, with 8 nucleotides matching TRBD1. V was pared by 3 bases and J by 6 bases, with 6 bases of the junction left unmatched. The CDR3 has 14 residues. In germline, CDR1 is SGHDT, CDR2 YYEEEE. The CDR3 spells CASSSATGVDTQYF. CDR3 nucleotides: TGTGCCAGCAGCTCTGCGACAGGGGTGGATACGCAGTATTTT.

V gene TRBV29-1 combines with J gene TRBJ2-7; tentative D call: TRBD1 (6 bases). V was cut by 4 bases and J by 1 base, with 14 bases left in between. The germline CDR1 and CDR2 sequences are SQVTM and ANQGSEA. The CDR3 runs to 14 residues. The chain's CDR3 is CSVAQGSGSYEQYF. The CDR3 coding sequence is TGCAGCGTTGCGCAGGGGTCCGGTTCCTACGAGCAGTACTTC.

This chain uses TRBV3-1 with TRBJ2-7; D is perhaps TRBD1 (6 bases). Germline assignment: CDR1 LGHDT and CDR2 YNNKEL (reference sequence). V dropped 6 bases and J dropped 0 bases, with 21 bases sitting between them. This CDR3 region has 17 residues. CDR3 residues: CASSPSRGSLSSYEQYF. CDR3 coding DNA: TGTGCCAGCAGTCCTAGCAGGGGCTCCCTTAGCTCCTACGAGCAGTACTTC.

This clonotype has a handful of counts. This sequence joins TRBV28 and TRBJ2-7, with TRBD1 identical over 7 bases. The CDR3 spans 15 residues. V lost 4 bases, J lost 2 bases, and 8 bases stayed unmatched. Germline CDR1 is MDHEN and CDR2 is SYDVKM. As DNA, the CDR3 is TGTGCCAGCAGTTCCCAGGGGGACGGGGCCTACGAGCAGTACTTC. Protein: CASSSQGDGAYEQYF.

The chain recombines TRBV9 with TRBJ2-1, with D tentatively TRBD1 or TRBD2 (7 bases each). Trimming removed 4 bases from V and 10 bases from J, with 30 bases in between. Germline lookup yields CDR1 SGDLS and CDR2 YYNGEE. This CDR3 spans 18 amino acids. CDR3 region: CASSPQPGGGTDLREQFF. CDR3 nucleotides: TGTGCCAGCAGCCCACAGCCTGGGGGGGGGACAGACCTAAGAGAGCAGTTCTTC.

This clonotype was observed a few times. V and J are TRBV6-1 and TRBJ2-7; no firm D call. Germline V CDR1 and CDR2: MNHNS, SASEGT. V shed 4 bases and J shed 0 bases, with 19 bases lying between them. CDR3 length equals 17 residues. The CDR3 sequence: CASSVNPGRTSSYEQYF. In DNA, the CDR3 is TGTGCCAGCAGTGTAAACCCAGGCAGAACGAGCTCCTACGAGCAGTACTTC.

This clonotype was found a few times. The genes are TRBV7-2 and TRBJ2-7; D is undetermined. The CDR3 extends over 14 amino acids. Looked up from germline, CDR1 is SGHTA and CDR2 is FQGNSA. The germline V and J ends were trimmed by 3 bases and 1 base, with 10 bases remaining between them. In DNA form, the CDR3 reads TGTGCCAGCAGCTTTCCGGCACCTTCCTACGAGCAGTACTTC. Protein: CASSFPAPSYEQYF.

This clonotype has ten or more counts. The chain is built from TRBV7-8 and TRBJ2-2; D uncertain. The CDR3 consists of 13 residues. Trimming removed 3 bases from V and 6 bases from J, with 8 bases in between. Germline loops: CDR1 SGHVS, CDR2 FQNEAQ. The CDR3: CASSLLGAGELFF. In DNA form, the CDR3 reads TGTGCCAGCAGCTTGTTGGGTGCCGGGGAGCTGTTTTTT.

This clonotype was counted only a few times. The gene calls are TRBV10-3 and TRBJ1-3, with D uncertain. CDR1 ENHRY and CDR2 SYGVKD come from the germline V gene. The CDR3 runs 12 residues. Trimming stripped 0 bases from V and 8 bases from J, with 5 bases between. The CDR3 region has the DNA TGTGCCATCAGTGAGTCAGGTCACACCATATATTTT. This gives the protein CAISESGHTIYF.

A few counts support this clonotype. V and J are TRBV6-2 or TRBV6-3 and TRBJ1-1, with D possibly being TRBD1 (5 bases). Trimming shortened V by 7 bases and J by 5 bases, and 20 bases separated the two germline ends. The V gene's germline CDR1 is MNHEY and CDR2 SVGEGT. The CDR3 contains 15 residues. CDR3 sequence reads: CASTPGGAGRTEAFF. CDR3 DNA sequence: TGTGCCAGCACCCCCGGTGGCGCAGGGAGGACTGAAGCTTTCTTT.